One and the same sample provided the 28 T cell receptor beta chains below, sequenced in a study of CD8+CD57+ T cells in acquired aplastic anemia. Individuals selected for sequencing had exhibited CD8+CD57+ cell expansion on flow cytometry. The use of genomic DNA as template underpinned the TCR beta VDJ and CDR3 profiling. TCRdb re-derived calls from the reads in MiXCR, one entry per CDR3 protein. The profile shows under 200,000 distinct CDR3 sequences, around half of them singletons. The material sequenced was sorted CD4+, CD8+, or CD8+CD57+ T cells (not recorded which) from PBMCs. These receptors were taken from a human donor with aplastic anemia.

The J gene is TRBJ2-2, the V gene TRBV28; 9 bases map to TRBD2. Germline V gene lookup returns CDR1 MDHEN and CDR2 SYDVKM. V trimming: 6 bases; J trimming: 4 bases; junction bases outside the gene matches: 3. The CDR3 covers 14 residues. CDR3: CASSPGLATGELFF. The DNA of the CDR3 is TGTGCCAGCAGCCCGGGACTAGCCACCGGGGAGCTGTTTTTT.

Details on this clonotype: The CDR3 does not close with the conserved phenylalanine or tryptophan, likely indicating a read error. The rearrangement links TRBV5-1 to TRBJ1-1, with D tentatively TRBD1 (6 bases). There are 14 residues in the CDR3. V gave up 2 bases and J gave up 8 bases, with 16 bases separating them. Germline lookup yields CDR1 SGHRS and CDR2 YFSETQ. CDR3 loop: CASSLLGAGEEAFL. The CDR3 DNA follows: TGCGCCAGCAGCTTATTGGGGGCGGGGGAAGAAGCTTTCCTT.

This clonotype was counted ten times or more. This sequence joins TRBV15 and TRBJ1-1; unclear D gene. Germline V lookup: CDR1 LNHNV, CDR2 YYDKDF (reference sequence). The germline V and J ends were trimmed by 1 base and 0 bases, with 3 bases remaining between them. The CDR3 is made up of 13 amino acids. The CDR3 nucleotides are TGTGCCACCAGCAGAGCGCTGAACACTGAAGCTTTCTTT. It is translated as CATSRALNTEAFF. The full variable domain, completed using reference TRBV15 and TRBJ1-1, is DAMVIQNPRYQVTQFGKPVTLSCSQTLNHNVMYWYQQKSSQAPKLLFHYYDKDFNNEADTPDNFQSRRPNTSFCFLDIRSPGLGDTAMYLCATSRALNTEAFFGQGTRLTVV.

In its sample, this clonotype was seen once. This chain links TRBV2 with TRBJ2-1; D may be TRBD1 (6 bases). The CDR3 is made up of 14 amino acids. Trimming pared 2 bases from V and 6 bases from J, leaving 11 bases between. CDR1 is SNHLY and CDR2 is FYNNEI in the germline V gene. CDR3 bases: TGTGCCAGCAGTGAATACAGGGCCGGCAATGAGCAGTTCTTC. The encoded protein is CASSEYRAGNEQFF.

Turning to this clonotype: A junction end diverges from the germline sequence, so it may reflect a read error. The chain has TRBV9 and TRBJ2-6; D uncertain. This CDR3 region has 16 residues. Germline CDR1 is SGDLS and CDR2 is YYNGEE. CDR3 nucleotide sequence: TGCGCCAGCAGCGCCAGACCGGTCTATGGGGCCAACGTCCTGACTTTC. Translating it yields CASSARPVYGANVLTF.

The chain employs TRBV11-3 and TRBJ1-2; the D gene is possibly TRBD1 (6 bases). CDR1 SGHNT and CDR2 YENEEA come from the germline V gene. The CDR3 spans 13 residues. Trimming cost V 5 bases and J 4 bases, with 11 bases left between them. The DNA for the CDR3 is TGTGCCAGCAGCGCTACAGGGATCTATGGCTACACCTTC. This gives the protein CASSATGIYGYTF.

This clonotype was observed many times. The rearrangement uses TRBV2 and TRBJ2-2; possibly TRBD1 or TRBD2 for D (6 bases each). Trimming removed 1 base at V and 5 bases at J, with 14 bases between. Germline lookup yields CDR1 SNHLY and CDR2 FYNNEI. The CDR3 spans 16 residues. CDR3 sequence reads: CASSEVGGLGTGELFF. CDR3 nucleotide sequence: TGTGCCAGCAGTGAAGTGGGGGGCCTCGGGACCGGGGAGCTGTTTTTT.

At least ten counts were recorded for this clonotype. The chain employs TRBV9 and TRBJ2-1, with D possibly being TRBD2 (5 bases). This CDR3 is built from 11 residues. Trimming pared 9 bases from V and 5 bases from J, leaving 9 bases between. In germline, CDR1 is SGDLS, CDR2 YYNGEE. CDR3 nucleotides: TGTGCCACCGGACTTGACAATGAGCAGTTCTTC. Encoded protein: CATGLDNEQFF.

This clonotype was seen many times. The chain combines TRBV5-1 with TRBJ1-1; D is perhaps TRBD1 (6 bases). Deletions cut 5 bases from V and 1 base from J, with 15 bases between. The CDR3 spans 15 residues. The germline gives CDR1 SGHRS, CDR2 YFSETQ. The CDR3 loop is CASSLTQGSNTEAFF. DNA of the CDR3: TGCGCCAGCAGTTTGACACAGGGATCGAACACTGAAGCTTTCTTT.

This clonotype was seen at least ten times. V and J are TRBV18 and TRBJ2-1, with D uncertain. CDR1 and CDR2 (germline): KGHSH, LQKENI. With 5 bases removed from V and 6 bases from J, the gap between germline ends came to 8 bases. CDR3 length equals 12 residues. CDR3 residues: CASSLGVNEQFF. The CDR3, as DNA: TGTGCCAGCTCATTAGGAGTCAATGAGCAGTTCTTC.

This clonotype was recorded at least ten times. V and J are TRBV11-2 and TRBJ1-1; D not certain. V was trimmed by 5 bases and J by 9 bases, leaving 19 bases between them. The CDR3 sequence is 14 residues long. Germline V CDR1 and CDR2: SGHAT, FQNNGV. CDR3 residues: CASSPRVYQKQAFF. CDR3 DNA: TGTGCCAGCAGCCCCCGTGTGTACCAAAAGCAAGCTTTCTTT.

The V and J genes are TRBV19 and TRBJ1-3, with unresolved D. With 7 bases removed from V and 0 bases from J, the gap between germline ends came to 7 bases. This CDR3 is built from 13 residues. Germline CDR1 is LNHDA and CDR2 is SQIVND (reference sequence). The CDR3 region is CASITLSGNTIYF. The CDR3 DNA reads TGTGCCAGTATCACTCTCTCTGGAAACACCATATATTTT.

CDR3 nucleotide sequence: TGCGCCAGCAGCTTGGACGGGTCGGGGGCCAACGTCCTGACTTTC. It yields the protein CASSLDGSGANVLTF. V is TRBV5-1 and J is TRBJ2-6; D remains ambiguous. The CDR3 runs 15 residues. The germline V gene has CDR1 SGHRS and CDR2 YFSETQ. Trimming pared 0 bases from V and 4 bases from J, leaving 8 bases between.

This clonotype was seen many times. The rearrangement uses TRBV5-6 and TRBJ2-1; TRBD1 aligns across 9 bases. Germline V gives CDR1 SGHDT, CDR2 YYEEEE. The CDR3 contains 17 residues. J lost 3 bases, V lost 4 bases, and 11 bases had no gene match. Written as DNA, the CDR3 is TGTGCCAGCAGCCATTATATCCGGGACAGGGACTACAATGAGCAGTTCTTC. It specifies CASSHYIRDRDYNEQFF.

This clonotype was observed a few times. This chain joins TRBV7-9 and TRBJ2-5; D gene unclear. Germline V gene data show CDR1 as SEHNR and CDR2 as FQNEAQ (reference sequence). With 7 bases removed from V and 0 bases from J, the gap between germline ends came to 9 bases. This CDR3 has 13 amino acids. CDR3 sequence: CASTAVNQETQYF. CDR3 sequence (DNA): TGTGCCAGCACCGCAGTTAACCAAGAGACCCAGTACTTC.

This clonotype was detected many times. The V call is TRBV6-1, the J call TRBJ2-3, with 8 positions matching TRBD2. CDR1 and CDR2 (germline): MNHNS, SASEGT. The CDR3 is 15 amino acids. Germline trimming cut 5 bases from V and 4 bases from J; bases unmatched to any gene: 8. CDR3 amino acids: CASSPRSGGADTQYF. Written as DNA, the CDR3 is TGTGCCAGCAGTCCCCGCAGCGGGGGTGCAGATACGCAGTATTTT.

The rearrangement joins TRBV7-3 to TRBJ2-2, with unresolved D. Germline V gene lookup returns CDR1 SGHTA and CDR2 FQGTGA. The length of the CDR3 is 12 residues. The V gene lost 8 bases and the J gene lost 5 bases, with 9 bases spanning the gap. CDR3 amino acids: CASSKGTGELFF. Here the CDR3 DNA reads TGTGCCAGCTCCAAGGGTACCGGGGAGCTGTTTTTT.

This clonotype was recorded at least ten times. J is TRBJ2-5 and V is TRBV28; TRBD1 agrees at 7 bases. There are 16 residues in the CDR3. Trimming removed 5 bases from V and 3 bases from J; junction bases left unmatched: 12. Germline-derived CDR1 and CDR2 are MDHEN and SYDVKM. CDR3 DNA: TGTGCCAGCAGTACACTTCGAAAGGGGGCCAAAGAGACCCAGTACTTC. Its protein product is CASSTLRKGAKETQYF.

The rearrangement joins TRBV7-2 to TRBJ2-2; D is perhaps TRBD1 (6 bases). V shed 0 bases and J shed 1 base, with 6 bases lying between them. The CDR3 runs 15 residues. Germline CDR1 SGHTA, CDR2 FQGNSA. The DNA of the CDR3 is TGTGCCAGCAGCTTAGCGGGACAGAACACCGGGGAGCTGTTTTTT. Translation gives CASSLAGQNTGELFF.

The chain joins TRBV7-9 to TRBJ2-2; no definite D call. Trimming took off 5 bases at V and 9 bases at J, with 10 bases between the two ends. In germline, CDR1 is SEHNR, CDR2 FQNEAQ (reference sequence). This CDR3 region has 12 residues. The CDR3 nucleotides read TGTGCCAGCAGCCCCTTAGTAAGGGAGCTGTTTTTT. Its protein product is CASSPLVRELFF.

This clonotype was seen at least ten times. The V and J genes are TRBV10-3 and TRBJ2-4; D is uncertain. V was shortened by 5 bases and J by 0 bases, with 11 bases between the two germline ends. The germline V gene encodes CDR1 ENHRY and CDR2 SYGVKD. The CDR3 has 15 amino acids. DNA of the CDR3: TGTGCCATCAGTCAGGAGTTACTAGCCAAAAACATTCAGTACTTC. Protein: CAISQELLAKNIQYF.

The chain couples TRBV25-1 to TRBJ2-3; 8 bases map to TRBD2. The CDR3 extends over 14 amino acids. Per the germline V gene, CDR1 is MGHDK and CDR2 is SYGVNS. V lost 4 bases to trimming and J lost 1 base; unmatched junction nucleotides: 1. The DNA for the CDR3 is TGTGCCAGCAGTGTCGGGGGGGGCACAGATACGCAGTATTTT. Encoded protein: CASSVGGGTDTQYF.

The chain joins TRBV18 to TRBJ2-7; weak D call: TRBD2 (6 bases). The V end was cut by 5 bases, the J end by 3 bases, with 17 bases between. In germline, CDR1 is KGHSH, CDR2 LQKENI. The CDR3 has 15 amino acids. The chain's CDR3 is CASSLGTSRRYEQYF. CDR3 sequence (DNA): TGTGCCAGCTCATTAGGGACTTCGCGGCGCTACGAGCAGTACTTC.

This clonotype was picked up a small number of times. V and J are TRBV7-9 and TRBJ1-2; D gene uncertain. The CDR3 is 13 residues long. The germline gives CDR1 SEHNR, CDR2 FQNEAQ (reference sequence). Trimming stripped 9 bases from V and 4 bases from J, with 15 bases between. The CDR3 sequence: CASTPGNSYGYTF. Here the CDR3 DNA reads TGTGCCAGTACTCCAGGAAACTCCTATGGCTACACCTTC.

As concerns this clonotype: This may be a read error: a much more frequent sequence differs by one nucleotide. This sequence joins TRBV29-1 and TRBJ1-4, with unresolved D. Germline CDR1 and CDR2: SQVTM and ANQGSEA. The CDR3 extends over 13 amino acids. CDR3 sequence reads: CSPEGLTNEKQFF. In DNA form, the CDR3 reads TGCAGCCCTGAAGGGTTGACTAATGAAAAACAGTTTTTT.

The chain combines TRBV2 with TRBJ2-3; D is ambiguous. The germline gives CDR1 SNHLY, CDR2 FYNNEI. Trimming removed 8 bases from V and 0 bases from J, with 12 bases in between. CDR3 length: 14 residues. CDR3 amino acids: CASRGTTSTDTQYF. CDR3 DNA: TGTGCCAGCCGCGGTACAACTAGCACAGATACGCAGTATTTT.

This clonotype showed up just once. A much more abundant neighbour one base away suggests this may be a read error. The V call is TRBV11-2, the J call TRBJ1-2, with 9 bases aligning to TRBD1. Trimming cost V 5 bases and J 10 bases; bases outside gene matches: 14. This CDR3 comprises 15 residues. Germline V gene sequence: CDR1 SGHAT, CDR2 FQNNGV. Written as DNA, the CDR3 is TGTGCCAGCAGCCTGACAGGGGGGAGTTGGAATGACTACACCTTC. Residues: CASSLTGGSWNDYTF. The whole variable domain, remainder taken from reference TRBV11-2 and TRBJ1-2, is EAGVAQSPRYKIIEKRQSVAFWCNPISGHATLYWYQQILGQGPKLLIQFQNNGVVDDSQLPKDRFSAERLKGVDSTLKIQPAKLEDSAVYLCASSLTGGSWNDYTFGSGTRLTVV.

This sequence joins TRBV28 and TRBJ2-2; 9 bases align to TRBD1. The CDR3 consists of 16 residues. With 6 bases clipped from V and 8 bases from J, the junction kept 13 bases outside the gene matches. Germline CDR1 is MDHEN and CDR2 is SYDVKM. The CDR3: CASSQGGTGGAGELFF. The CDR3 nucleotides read TGTGCCAGCAGCCAAGGAGGAACAGGGGGCGCGGGGGAGCTGTTTTTT. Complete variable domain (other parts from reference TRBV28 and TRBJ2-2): DVKVTQSSRYLVKRTGEKVFLECVQDMDHENMFWYRQDPGLGLRLIYFSYDVKMKEKGDIPEGYSVSREKKERFSLILESASTNQTSMYLCASSQGGTGGAGELFFGEGSRLTVL.